This T cell receptor beta chain was captured by sequencing in a study of regulatory T cells in long-lasting Graves disease. In the study overall: It was over 5 years of antithyroid drugs, with positive TSH receptor antibodies, that meant persistent Graves' disease. Broader study findings: Persistent Graves' patients possessed reduced TCR diversity relative to recently diagnosed ones. Gene preferences differed: TRBV28, TRBJ1-2, TRBJ2-5 in persistent cases. In persistent patients, shared public clonotypes (under 3,000) outnumbered those in new patients (almost 1,000).

With 1 base clipped from V and 1 base from J, the junction kept 12 bases outside the gene matches. CDR3 length: 18 amino acids. In its sample, this clonotype was seen many times. The antigen is undetermined. Time point here: persistent/refractory GD, antithyroid drugs over 5 years with positive TRAb. After RNA was extracted from PBMCs, the TCR library was made from it. Relying on iRepertoire HTBI primers and Arm-PCR of CDR3 regions, the team built TCR beta libraries. One entry per CDR3 protein, called by TCRdb with MiXCR from the multiplex PCR reads. The sample lists around 460,000 distinct CDR3 sequences, 20% to 25% occurring once.

This specimen was peripheral blood mononuclear cells (PBMCs), taken when the disease was refractory, from a patient treated with antithyroid drugs. This sequence originates from a female donor with Graves disease. J is TRBJ2-5 and V is TRBV12-3 or TRBV12-4, with TRBD1 matching 7 bases. For the CDR3, the DNA is TGTGCCAGCAGTTTAGGGTTTATCGGGACAGTGGGCCAAGAGACCCAGTACTTC. It is translated as CASSLGFIGTVGQETQYF.